This TCR beta chain was sequenced for a study of patients and donors after allogeneic stem cell transplantation. Germline loops: CDR1 LGHDT, CDR2 YNNKEL (reference sequence). With V trimmed by 8 bases and J by 3 bases, 6 bases remained unmatched. CDR3 length: 14 residues. TCRdb passed the RT-PCR reads through MiXCR, listing each CDR3 protein once. Seen here are about 400,000 distinct CDR3 sequences, approximately 16% observed once, and the top ten hold 7% to 7.5%. Sequenced material: blood, either unsorted or a sorted T cell fraction (not recorded which). This chain joins TRBV3-1 and TRBJ2-1; 8 nucleotides align to TRBD2. The clonotype was recovered from a human donor who was either an allogeneic HSCT recipient or a stem cell or donor lymphocyte infusion donor (not recorded which). It is not recorded whose cells these are; they may come from a transplant donor. DNA of the CDR3: TGTGCCAGCCAAAAAGCGGGGGACTACAATGAGCAGTTCTTC. This codes for CASQKAGDYNEQFF.